The T cell receptor beta chain described here comes from a study of type 1 regulatory T cells. Study as a whole: T-allo10 is an in vitro-generated, Tr1-enriched CD4 T cell product specific for alloantigen.

Germline values: CDR1 DFQATT, CDR2 SNEGSKA (reference sequence). The CDR3 contains 15 residues. V was pared by 1 base and J by 0 bases, with 5 bases of the junction left unmatched. TCRdb reprocessed the reads via MiXCR and lists one record per CDR3 protein. This sample carries about 23,000 distinct CDR3 sequences, around half of them seen once, and the ten largest clones take under 5%. This clonotype was found a few times. Its antigen is as yet unknown. This sequence originates from a human donor in good health. The sequencing input was cultured T cells, either the whole culture or a sorted T cell fraction (not recorded which). The chain has TRBV20-1 and TRBJ2-7; 8 bases fit TRBD2. In DNA form, the CDR3 reads TGCAGTGCTAGAGTAGGGACTAGTCCCTCCTACGAGCAGTACTTC. Translated, it gives CSARVGTSPSYEQYF.